Following are 30 T cell receptor beta chains from one sample sequenced in a study of Ad26.COV2.S vaccination and SARS-CoV-2 variants. Clones were sequenced by immunoSEQ multiplex PCR, and TCRdb holds only the in-frame ones, with some missing. This table has about 480,000 clones, around 88% appearing once. Regarding treatment: 15 to 20 received Ad26.COV2.S at low or high dose, single or two shots; roughly five received placebo; per-sample allocation not given. Samples analyzed were those drawn on day 63 after the first vaccine or placebo injection. The source material was peripheral blood, sampled in a trial of Ad26.COV2.S vaccine versus placebo. These TCRs come from a person aged 18-60 years who received the Ad26.COV2.S COVID-19 vaccine or a placebo.

This chain connects TRBV27 to TRBJ1-1, with D unresolved. V was cut by 3 bases and J by 1 base, with 12 bases left in between. Germline values: CDR1 MNHEY, CDR2 SMNVEV (reference sequence). This CDR3 contains 15 residues. The CDR3 loop is CASSFRSGKNTEAFF. DNA of the CDR3: TGTGCCAGCAGTTTCAGGTCGGGGAAGAACACTGAAGCTTTCTTT.

The chain uses TRBV5-6 and TRBJ1-2, with D possibly matching TRBD1 (6 bases). The CDR3 totals 15 residues. The ends were cut back, 2 bases at V and 2 bases at J, with 13 bases in the middle. The germline CDR1 and CDR2 sequences are SGHDT and YYEEEE. CDR3: CASSFGAGTNYGYTF. DNA for the CDR3: TGTGCCAGCAGCTTCGGTGCCGGGACAAACTATGGCTACACCTTC. The entire variable domain, with the rest obtained from reference TRBV5-6 and TRBJ1-2, is as follows: DAGVTQSPTHLIKTRGQQVTLRCSPKSGHDTVSWYQQALGQGPQFIFQYYEEEERQRGNFPDRFSGHQFPNYSSELNVNALLLGDSALYLCASSFGAGTNYGYTFGSGTRLTVV.

The rearrangement links TRBV7-9 to TRBJ2-1; D unresolved. The CDR3 loop spans 16 amino acids. The V end was cut by 5 bases, the J end by 0 bases, with 14 bases between. Germline values: CDR1 SEHNR, CDR2 FQNEAQ (reference sequence). CDR3 residues: CASSPRLGGSYNEQFF. The CDR3 DNA follows: TGTGCCAGCAGCCCTCGCCTGGGTGGCTCCTACAATGAGCAGTTCTTC.

The rearrangement uses TRBV29-1 and TRBJ2-2; 8 nucleotides align to TRBD1. The CDR3 is 15 residues long. Germline CDR1 SQVTM, CDR2 ANQGSEA. Unmatched junction bases numbered 5, after V lost 2 bases and J lost 3 bases. The CDR3 protein is CSVERGQGYTGELFF. The CDR3 nucleotides read TGCAGCGTTGAACGAGGACAGGGCTACACCGGGGAGCTGTTTTTT.

This clone was counted a single time. The chain couples TRBV5-6 to TRBJ2-1, with 8 bases identical to TRBD2. V shed 4 bases, J shed 1 base, and the junction held 7 bases outside the gene matches. The CDR3 totals 16 residues. Germline CDR1 reads SGHDT; CDR2 reads YYEEEE. DNA for the CDR3: TGTGCCAGCAGCCGACCGAGCGGGAGTTCCTACAATGAGCAGTTCTTC. Protein product: CASSRPSGSSYNEQFF.

This CDR3 is CASSTTDTQYF. The CDR3 nucleotides read TGTGCCAGCAGTACCACAGATACGCAGTATTTT. V is TRBV6-2 or TRBV6-3 and J is TRBJ2-3, with unresolved D. V gave up 5 bases and J gave up 2 bases, with 2 bases separating them. The CDR3 has 11 residues. Germline V gene sequence: CDR1 MNHEY, CDR2 SVGEGT.

The chain is built from TRBV19 and TRBJ2-2; TRBD1 matches at 9 bases. V trimming: 3 bases; J trimming: 7 bases; junction bases outside the gene matches: 9. The germline gives CDR1 LNHDA, CDR2 SQIVND (reference sequence). The CDR3 contains 16 residues. In nucleotides, the CDR3 is TGTGCCAGTAGTATGGACAGGGGAACTTTATACGGGGAGCTGTTTTTT. As protein: CASSMDRGTLYGELFF.

CDR3 region: CAWSVEVLGLMNTEAFF. CDR3 nucleotides: TGTGCCTGGAGTGTAGAGGTCCTGGGCCTAATGAACACTGAAGCTTTCTTT. The chain employs TRBV30 and TRBJ1-1; D gene ambiguous. Germline V CDR1 and CDR2: GTSNPN, SVGIG (reference sequence). V was clipped by 0 bases and J by 0 bases, with 17 bases between them. This CDR3 comprises 17 residues.

The V gene is TRBV29-1, the J gene TRBJ2-5; D possibly matches TRBD1 or TRBD2 (5 bases each). Per germline, CDR1 SQVTM and CDR2 ANQGSEA. V was pared by 6 bases and J by 1 base, with 12 bases between. The CDR3 is made up of 13 amino acids. CDR3 in amino acids: CSVRGTLQETQYF. DNA of the CDR3: TGCAGCGTCCGGGGCACGCTCCAAGAGACCCAGTACTTC.

The chain employs TRBV25-1 and TRBJ1-6; D unclear. The germline gives CDR1 MGHDK, CDR2 SYGVNS. The CDR3 contains 14 residues. V was trimmed by 3 bases and J by 7 bases, leaving 10 bases between them. The CDR3 DNA is TGTGCCAGCAGTGACCCCTACGGGAATTCACCCCTCCACTTT. As protein: CASSDPYGNSPLHF.

The chain combines TRBV11-2 with TRBJ2-7, with 10 bases matching TRBD2. V lost 0 bases to trimming and J lost 3 bases; unmatched junction nucleotides: 2. Germline V gene lookup returns CDR1 SGHAT and CDR2 FQNNGV. This CDR3 spans 15 amino acids. CDR3 loop: CASSLEGLAHYEQYF. The CDR3 bases are TGTGCCAGCAGCTTAGAGGGACTAGCGCACTACGAGCAGTACTTC.

This chain joins TRBV7-3 and TRBJ2-3, with TRBD2 identical over 14 bases. CDR1 is SGHTA and CDR2 is FQGTGA in the germline V gene. Trimming at V came to 1 base and at J to 7 bases, leaving 7 bases not matched to a gene. The CDR3 contains 17 residues. CDR3 amino acids: CASSLNPGTSGGYTQYF. The CDR3 DNA is TGTGCCAGCAGCTTAAACCCCGGGACTAGCGGGGGCTATACGCAGTATTTT.

The V gene is TRBV5-6, the J gene TRBJ2-7; a weak D match, TRBD2 (5 bases). The CDR3 consists of 14 residues. Trimming shortened V by 2 bases and J by 6 bases, and 15 bases separated the two germline ends. In germline, CDR1 is SGHDT, CDR2 YYEEEE. CDR3 sequence: CASSFDGLHVEQYF. CDR3 bases: TGTGCCAGCAGCTTTGACGGACTCCATGTCGAGCAGTACTTC.

The chain uses TRBV14 and TRBJ2-4; no clear D gene. CDR3 size: 18 residues. Germline V CDR1 and CDR2: SGHDN, FVKESK. The germline V and J ends were trimmed by 1 base and 0 bases, with 16 bases remaining between them. The CDR3 sequence: CASSQGGPGYVAKNIQYF. The CDR3 coding sequence is TGTGCCAGCAGCCAAGGAGGACCCGGCTACGTAGCCAAAAACATTCAGTACTTC. The complete variable domain, with remaining parts taken from reference TRBV14 and TRBJ2-4, reads EAGVTQFPSHSVIEKGQTVTLRCDPISGHDNLYWYRRVMGKEIKFLLHFVKESKQDESGMPNNRFLAERTGGTYSTLKVQPAELEDSGVYFCASSQGGPGYVAKNIQYFGAGTRLSVL.

The genes are TRBV7-2 and TRBJ2-7; D ambiguous. The CDR3 spans 16 residues. Trimming took 2 bases from V and 1 from J, leaving 15 bases between them. Per germline, CDR1 SGHTA and CDR2 FQGNSA. The CDR3 here is CASSLKGGNPSYEQYF. CDR3 coding DNA: TGTGCCAGCAGCTTAAAAGGTGGGAACCCTTCCTACGAGCAGTACTTC.

The V and J genes are TRBV19 and TRBJ2-7, with D possibly being TRBD1 or TRBD2 (5 bases each). Deletions cut 2 bases from V and 0 bases from J, with 8 bases between. Germline V gene sequence: CDR1 LNHDA, CDR2 SQIVND (reference sequence). The CDR3 spans 14 residues. The CDR3 loop is CASSISGSSYEQYF. CDR3 sequence (DNA): TGTGCCAGTAGTATATCAGGGAGCTCCTACGAGCAGTACTTC.

A note on this clone: The sample contains more than one DNA sequence encoding this CDR3. The J gene is TRBJ2-7, the V gene TRBV5-1; TRBD2 aligns across 12 bases. This CDR3 is 15 amino acids long. Germline CDR1 reads SGHRS; CDR2 reads YFSETQ. Trimming cost V 0 bases and J 2 bases; bases outside gene matches: 0. The CDR3 DNA reads TGCGCCAGCAGCTTGGGGACTAGCGGGGCCTACGAGCAGTACTTC. Residues: CASSLGTSGAYEQYF.

Only one count was recorded for this clone. The chain joins TRBV9 to TRBJ1-3; D is perhaps TRBD1 (6 bases). The CDR3 sequence is 16 residues long. Trimming took 3 bases from V and 0 from J, leaving 13 bases between them. The V gene's germline CDR1 is SGDLS and CDR2 YYNGEE. The CDR3 region has the DNA TGTGCCAGCAGCGCAACAGGGATTTTCTCTGGAAACACCATATATTTT. This codes for CASSATGIFSGNTIYF.

The chain has TRBV7-3 and TRBJ1-5; a weak D match, TRBD1 (5 bases). This CDR3 is built from 13 residues. Trimming cost V 5 bases and J 5 bases, with 10 bases left between them. In germline, CDR1 is SGHTA, CDR2 FQGTGA. CDR3 in DNA: TGTGCCAGCAGCCCCAAAGGGGATCAGCCCCAGCATTTT. Encoded protein: CASSPKGDQPQHF.

The gene calls are TRBV9 and TRBJ2-1, with 11 nucleotides matching TRBD2. J lost 10 bases, V lost 3 bases, and 9 bases had no gene match. This CDR3 is built from 15 residues. Germline V lookup: CDR1 SGDLS, CDR2 YYNGEE. This CDR3 is CASSERGLAVGEQFF. The CDR3 nucleotides are TGTGCCAGCAGCGAAAGGGGACTAGCGGTAGGGGAGCAGTTCTTC. Supplemented by reference TRBV9 and TRBJ2-1, the full variable domain reads DSGVTQTPKHLITATGQRVTLRCSPRSGDLSVYWYQQSLDQGLQFLIQYYNGEERAKGNILERFSAQQFPDLHSELNLSSLELGDSALYFCASSERGLAVGEQFFGPGTRLTVL.

This clone was observed a few times. J is TRBJ2-7 and V is TRBV5-1, with TRBD1 as a possible D gene (6 bases). Trimming shortened V by 3 bases and J by 2 bases, and 15 bases separated the two germline ends. The CDR3 is made up of 15 amino acids. The germline CDR1 and CDR2 sequences are SGHRS and YFSETQ. The CDR3 loop reads CASSSTGTKAYEQYF. The CDR3 coding sequence is TGCGCCAGCAGCTCGACCGGGACAAAGGCCTACGAGCAGTACTTC. The full variable domain, completed using reference TRBV5-1 and TRBJ2-7, is KAGVTQTPRYLIKTRGQQVTLSCSPISGHRSVSWYQQTPGQGLQFLFEYFSETQRNKGNFPGRFSGRQFSNSRSEMNVSTLELGDSALYLCASSSTGTKAYEQYFGPGTRLTVT.

The chain joins TRBV5-5 to TRBJ2-1, with D unclear. This CDR3 is built from 15 residues. The germline V gene has CDR1 SGHKS and CDR2 YYEKEE (reference sequence). Trimming removed 4 bases from V and 1 base from J, with 12 bases in between. CDR3 loop: CASSQGRMSYNEQFF. The DNA of the CDR3 is TGTGCCAGCAGCCAAGGACGGATGTCCTACAATGAGCAGTTCTTC.

The chain is built from TRBV6-6 and TRBJ2-1; 13 bases are shared with TRBD2. Germline V gives CDR1 MNHNY, CDR2 SVGAGI (reference sequence). The ends lost 5 bases at V and 10 bases at J; junction bases unmatched: 14. CDR3 length: 17 residues. Written as DNA, the CDR3 is TGTGCCAGCAGTCCGGTGACCGGGACTAGCGGGATCGGGGAGCAGTTCTTC. Its translation is CASSPVTGTSGIGEQFF.

J is TRBJ2-1 and V is TRBV19, with 9 bases aligning to TRBD2. V gave up 6 bases and J gave up 6 bases; unmatched junction bases: 12. The germline V gene has CDR1 LNHDA and CDR2 SQIVND (reference sequence). The CDR3 contains 16 residues. The CDR3 spells CASSKRGLAVGNEQFF. The DNA of the CDR3 is TGTGCCAGTAGCAAAAGGGGACTAGCAGTGGGCAATGAGCAGTTCTTC.

V and J are TRBV6-2 or TRBV6-3 and TRBJ1-1, with D uncertain. CDR3 length: 11 amino acids. From germline, CDR1 is MNHEY and CDR2 SVGEGT. As DNA, the CDR3 is TGTGCTACCAGCCAAAACACTGAAGCTTTCTTT. Amino acid sequence: CATSQNTEAFF.

This clone was counted once. The V gene is TRBV28, the J gene TRBJ1-2; TRBD1 might be the D (6 bases). With 5 bases removed from V and 3 bases from J, the gap between germline ends came to 16 bases. Germline-derived CDR1 and CDR2 are MDHEN and SYDVKM. The CDR3 is 15 amino acids. CDR3 in DNA: TGTGCCAGCAGTGAGACAGGACCGACGCACTATGGCTACACCTTC. Translated: CASSETGPTHYGYTF.

The gene calls are TRBV5-1 and TRBJ2-5, with D perhaps matching TRBD2 (6 bases). Germline loops: CDR1 SGHRS, CDR2 YFSETQ. The CDR3 consists of 14 residues. The V and J ends lost 2 bases and 4 bases respectively, with 12 bases between them. The CDR3 DNA is TGCGCCAGCAGCTTTGCGGGAATTGGAGAGACCCAGTACTTC. Translated, it gives CASSFAGIGETQYF.

The chain recombines TRBV6-6 with TRBJ2-7, with TRBD1 as a possible D gene (5 bases). CDR3 length: 18 amino acids. V was clipped by 5 bases and J by 2 bases, with 25 bases between them. The germline V gene has CDR1 MNHNY and CDR2 SVGAGI (reference sequence). The CDR3 sequence: CASSPLGQGRFAAYEQYF. CDR3 coding DNA: TGTGCCAGCAGTCCCCTGGGGCAGGGCCGTTTTGCGGCCTACGAGCAGTACTTC.

A few counts support this clone. The chain uses TRBV2 and TRBJ2-7; D not resolved. V dropped 6 bases and J dropped 7 bases, with 13 bases sitting between them. The CDR3 is made up of 12 amino acids. The V gene's germline CDR1 is SNHLY and CDR2 FYNNEI. In DNA form, the CDR3 reads TGTGCCAGCAGCACGCCTCTGGGGGAGCAGTACTTC. Translated, it gives CASSTPLGEQYF. Filled out from reference TRBV2 and TRBJ2-7, the complete variable domain reads EPEVTQTPSHQVTQMGQEVILRCVPISNHLYFYWYRQILGQKVEFLVSFYNNEISEKSEIFDDQFSVERPDGSNFTLKIRSTKLEDSAMYFCASSTPLGEQYFGPGTRLTVT.

The chain uses TRBV5-1 and TRBJ1-2; D is perhaps TRBD1 (5 bases). The CDR3 spans 13 residues. Germline V CDR1 and CDR2: SGHRS, YFSETQ. Trimming stripped 0 bases from V and 6 bases from J, with 9 bases between. The chain's CDR3 is CASSLASTDGYTF. CDR3 coding DNA: TGCGCCAGCAGCTTGGCCTCGACAGATGGCTACACCTTC.